This T cell receptor beta chain is from a study of T cells in tuberculosis. Study overall: CD1B tetramers identified T cells specific for mycobacterial lipid GMM.

Sorting used thawed, overnight-rested PBMC stained with anti-CD3, a viability dye and GMM-loaded CD1B tetramer. CD1B tetramers were loaded with Rhodococcus equi-derived C32 glucose monomycolate. There are 16 residues in the CDR3. In germline, CDR1 is SGHDT, CDR2 YYEEEE. Profiled with immunoSEQ multiplex PCR; TCRdb holds only in-frame clones, not every one. The data hold about 58,000 clones, with approximately 85% observed a single time. As to this clone: At one end the junction does not follow the germline gene, possibly because of a read error.

Study-wide findings and caveats: T cells binding CD1B-GMM tetramer weakly possibly escaped the sort.

This chain connects TRBV5-6 to TRBJ2-7, with D possibly matching TRBD2 (7 bases). Sequenced: CD1b-GMM tetramer-negative cells sorted from PBMCs. The TCR comes from an adult woman with latent tuberculosis. CDR3: CASSQDWGGGPYEQYF. In DNA, the CDR3 is TGCGCCAGCAGCCAAGATTGGGGCGGGGGCCCCTACGAGCAGTACTTC.